A selection of T cell receptor beta chains follows, all from one sample in a study of cytomegalovirus exposure and HLA in healthy donors. Clones were read by immunoSEQ multiplex PCR, and TCRdb kept only the in-frame ones, dropping some. Of some 170,000 clones listed, about 75% were seen once; the top ten hold around 4.6%. The sequencing sample was made of PBMCs. The receptor set was obtained from a man aged 18 to 30 in good health and CMV-seropositive. The CDR3 runs from the conserved cysteine through the conserved F or W. Each record gives: J gene, D gene, V gene, CDR3 protein. The D gene is left open where the match is weak.

J gene: TRBJ2-3
D gene: NA
V gene: TRBV6-4
CDR3 protein: CASSDSRGGTDTQYF

J gene: TRBJ2-5
D gene: NA
V gene: TRBV7-7
CDR3 protein: CASSSDPAGVGSQYF

J gene: TRBJ1-5
D gene: TRBD1
V gene: TRBV7-2
CDR3 protein: CASSPGQGNQPQHF

J gene: TRBJ1-2
D gene: TRBD1
V gene: TRBV7-9
CDR3 protein: CASRPAGGTGGYTF

J gene: TRBJ2-5
D gene: NA
V gene: TRBV5-1
CDR3 protein: CASSLGLDQETQYF

J gene: TRBJ1-1
D gene: TRBD1
V gene: TRBV29-1
CDR3 protein: CSTWTGRTEAFF

J gene: TRBJ1-2
D gene: NA
V gene: TRBV7-9
CDR3 protein: CASSLGQSYGYTF

J gene: TRBJ2-4
D gene: TRBD2
V gene: TRBV12-5
CDR3 protein: CASGSLGTSGSENIQYF

J gene: TRBJ1-2
D gene: NA
V gene: TRBV29-1
CDR3 protein: CSVGVTGKGYTF

J gene: TRBJ1-5
D gene: NA
V gene: TRBV28
CDR3 protein: CASSFGGNGGQPQHF

J gene: TRBJ1-6
D gene: NA
V gene: TRBV18
CDR3 protein: CASSQETDYNSPLHF

J gene: TRBJ1-4
D gene: TRBD1
V gene: TRBV5-6
CDR3 protein: CASSIQGAGEKLFF

J gene: TRBJ1-1
D gene: NA
V gene: TRBV5-5
CDR3 protein: CASSLYNPSNTEAFF

J gene: TRBJ2-6
D gene: TRBD2
V gene: TRBV19
CDR3 protein: CASSIMGGAGANVLTF

J gene: TRBJ1-4
D gene: TRBD1
V gene: TRBV30
CDR3 protein: CAWSVEDRGFEKLFF

J gene: TRBJ1-2
D gene: NA
V gene: TRBV7-2
CDR3 protein: CASSSLGREGGYTF

J gene: TRBJ1-5
D gene: NA
V gene: TRBV6-5
CDR3 protein: CASSRQGTPREPQHF

J gene: TRBJ2-1
D gene: NA
V gene: TRBV7-2
CDR3 protein: CASSRGGGPVEQFF

J gene: TRBJ1-4
D gene: TRBD1
V gene: TRBV4-1
CDR3 protein: CASSPVQGAVEKLFF

J gene: TRBJ1-2
D gene: TRBD1
V gene: TRBV30
CDR3 protein: CAWSTGQGSNYGYTF

J gene: TRBJ1-2
D gene: NA
V gene: TRBV7-9
CDR3 protein: CASSLAFADYGYTF

J gene: TRBJ1-4
D gene: NA
V gene: TRBV4-1
CDR3 protein: CASSLSQGRGTNEKLFF

J gene: TRBJ2-5
D gene: TRBD1
V gene: TRBV7-9
CDR3 protein: CASSPGQGASETQYF

J gene: TRBJ1-5
D gene: NA
V gene: TRBV6-1
CDR3 protein: CASSVMALSNQPQHF

J gene: TRBJ1-1
D gene: NA
V gene: TRBV5-1
CDR3 protein: CASSLGGALMNTEAFF

J gene: TRBJ1-2
D gene: NA
V gene: TRBV28
CDR3 protein: CASRRQTFNYGYTF

J gene: TRBJ2-5
D gene: NA
V gene: TRBV28
CDR3 protein: CASSEGQKETQYF

J gene: TRBJ1-6
D gene: NA
V gene: TRBV7-9
CDR3 protein: CASSLTGHMLDLQPLHF

J gene: TRBJ2-1
D gene: TRBD1
V gene: TRBV6-5
CDR3 protein: CASSYGGDREFF

J gene: TRBJ1-1
D gene: NA
V gene: TRBV6-1
CDR3 protein: CASRTPLNTEAFF

J gene: TRBJ1-2
D gene: NA
V gene: TRBV7-2
CDR3 protein: CASSLGQINYGYTF

J gene: TRBJ2-2
D gene: TRBD2
V gene: TRBV28
CDR3 protein: CASSLRGRAGELFF

J gene: TRBJ1-2
D gene: TRBD1
V gene: TRBV14
CDR3 protein: CASSPITGQGMGYTF

J gene: TRBJ1-1
D gene: TRBD1
V gene: TRBV6-1
CDR3 protein: CASSRTGGEAFF

J gene: TRBJ1-1
D gene: TRBD1
V gene: TRBV6-1
CDR3 protein: CASSVRDSYTEAFF

J gene: TRBJ1-5
D gene: NA
V gene: TRBV6-1
CDR3 protein: CASSEAGPRREPQHF

J gene: TRBJ1-3
D gene: NA
V gene: TRBV28
CDR3 protein: CASRLPGGNTIYF

J gene: TRBJ1-2
D gene: NA
V gene: TRBV7-2
CDR3 protein: CASSNPPERYTF

J gene: TRBJ2-5
D gene: NA
V gene: TRBV15
CDR3 protein: CATSRSPGEGAQYF

J gene: TRBJ1-5
D gene: NA
V gene: TRBV10-3
CDR3 protein: CAISDFSGGKVTDNQPQHF

J gene: TRBJ2-3
D gene: TRBD2
V gene: TRBV5-4
CDR3 protein: CASSGGGGPSTDTQYF

J gene: TRBJ1-2
D gene: TRBD1
V gene: TRBV28
CDR3 protein: CASSAGTDYGYTF

J gene: TRBJ1-2
D gene: NA
V gene: TRBV6-5
CDR3 protein: CASSYGAQGWGYTF

J gene: TRBJ2-2
D gene: TRBD2
V gene: TRBV19
CDR3 protein: CASRPPREVIGSTGELFF

J gene: TRBJ2-5
D gene: TRBD2
V gene: TRBV7-8
CDR3 protein: CASSLGLAELHLQETQYF

J gene: TRBJ2-5
D gene: NA
V gene: TRBV18
CDR3 protein: CASSPPMGQFETQYF

J gene: TRBJ1-5
D gene: TRBD1
V gene: TRBV28
CDR3 protein: CASSLPGTGFNQPQHF

J gene: TRBJ1-4
D gene: NA
V gene: TRBV7-8
CDR3 protein: CASSSRLEWEKLFF

J gene: TRBJ1-6
D gene: NA
V gene: TRBV4-1
CDR3 protein: CASSQARTATGSPLHF

J gene: TRBJ1-5
D gene: NA
V gene: TRBV7-7
CDR3 protein: CASSSREGRLQRQPQHF

J gene: TRBJ2-3
D gene: TRBD2
V gene: TRBV7-7
CDR3 protein: CASSLGASGRSDTQYF

J gene: TRBJ2-4
D gene: NA
V gene: TRBV5-1
CDR3 protein: CASSLGAGASKNIQYF

J gene: TRBJ2-1
D gene: TRBD2
V gene: TRBV19
CDR3 protein: CASRTSGSLEQFF

J gene: TRBJ1-1
D gene: NA
V gene: TRBV7-8
CDR3 protein: CASSLVAGTEAFF

J gene: TRBJ1-5
D gene: TRBD1
V gene: TRBV7-2
CDR3 protein: CASSYEGTGNQPQHF

J gene: TRBJ1-1
D gene: NA
V gene: TRBV6-1
CDR3 protein: CASSAFSRGREAFF

J gene: TRBJ1-4
D gene: NA
V gene: TRBV11-3
CDR3 protein: CASSLAQGTGEKLFF